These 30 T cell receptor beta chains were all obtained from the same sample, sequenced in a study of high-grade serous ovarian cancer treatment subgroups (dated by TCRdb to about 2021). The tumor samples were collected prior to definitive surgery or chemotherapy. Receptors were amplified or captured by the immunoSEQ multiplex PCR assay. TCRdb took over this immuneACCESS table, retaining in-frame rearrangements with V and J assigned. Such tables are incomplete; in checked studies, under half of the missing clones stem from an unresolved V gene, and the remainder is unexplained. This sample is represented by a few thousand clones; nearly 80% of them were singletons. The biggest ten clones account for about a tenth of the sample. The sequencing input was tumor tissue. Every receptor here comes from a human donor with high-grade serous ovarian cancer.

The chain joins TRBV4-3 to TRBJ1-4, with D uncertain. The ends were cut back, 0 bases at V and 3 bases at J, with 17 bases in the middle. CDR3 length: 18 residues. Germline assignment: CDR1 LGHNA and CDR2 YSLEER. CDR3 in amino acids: CASSQDPPLIWSNEKLFF. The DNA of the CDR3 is TGCGCCAGCAGCCAAGATCCCCCCTTGATATGGTCTAATGAAAAACTGTTTTTT.

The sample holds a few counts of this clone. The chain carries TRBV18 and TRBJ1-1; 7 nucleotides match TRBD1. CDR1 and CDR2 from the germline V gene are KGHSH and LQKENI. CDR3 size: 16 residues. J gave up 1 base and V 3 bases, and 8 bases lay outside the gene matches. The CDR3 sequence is CASSPSGRGSNTEAFF. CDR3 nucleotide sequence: TGTGCCAGCTCACCTTCTGGCAGGGGGTCGAACACTGAAGCTTTCTTT.

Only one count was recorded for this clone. The CDR3 loop reads CASSYGGTRDEKLFF. CDR3 bases: TGTGCCAGCAGTTACGGGGGGACAAGAGATGAAAAACTGTTTTTT. This sequence joins TRBV6-5 and TRBJ1-4; a weak D match, TRBD1 (6 bases). This CDR3 has 15 residues. Germline-derived CDR1 and CDR2 are MNHEY and SVGAGI. V dropped 2 bases and J dropped 6 bases, with 13 bases sitting between them.

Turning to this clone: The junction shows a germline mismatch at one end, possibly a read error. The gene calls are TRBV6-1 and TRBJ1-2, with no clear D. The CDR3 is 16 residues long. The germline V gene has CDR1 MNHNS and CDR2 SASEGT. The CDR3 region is CAISEGGEGWNYGYTF. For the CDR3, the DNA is TGTGCCATCAGTGAGGGCGGTGAGGGATGGAACTATGGCTACACCTTC.

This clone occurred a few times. CDR3 sequence: CASRSTGTEVYEAFF. CDR3 DNA: TGTGCCAGCAGATCAACCGGGACAGAAGTCTATGAAGCTTTCTTT. The chain joins TRBV11-1 to TRBJ1-1; 7 positions agree with TRBD1. J lost 7 bases, V lost 6 bases, and 14 bases had no gene match. CDR3 length equals 15 residues. CDR1 is SGHAT, CDR2 FQDESV, per germline (reference sequence).

CDR3: CASSRRDTRGYTF. CDR3 DNA sequence: TGTGCCAGCAGCCGAAGGGACACGCGGGGCTACACCTTC. This chain links TRBV28 with TRBJ1-2, with D tentatively TRBD1 (6 bases). The CDR3 has 13 residues. The V and J ends lost 6 bases and 8 bases respectively, with 16 bases between them. Germline loops: CDR1 MDHEN, CDR2 SYDVKM.

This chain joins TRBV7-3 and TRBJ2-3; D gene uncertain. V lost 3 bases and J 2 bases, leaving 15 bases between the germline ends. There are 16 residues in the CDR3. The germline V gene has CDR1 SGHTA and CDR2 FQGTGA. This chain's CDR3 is CASSFGYSTNTDTQYF. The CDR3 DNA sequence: TGTGCCAGCAGCTTTGGCTATTCGACCAACACAGATACGCAGTATTTT.

The CDR3 spells CASSLQGEDTQYF. DNA for the CDR3: TGTGCCAGCAGCTTACAGGGGGAAGATACGCAGTATTTT. The chain links TRBV7-9 to TRBJ2-3, with TRBD1 identical over 7 bases. The CDR3 totals 13 residues. The junction had 1 base not matched to a gene; V was cut back by 2 bases and J by 5 bases. CDR1 and CDR2 (germline): SEHNR, FQNEAQ (reference sequence).

The chain's CDR3 is CASSERDRGRDTQYF. The CDR3 DNA follows: TGTGCCAGCAGTGAAAGGGACAGGGGGCGGGATACGCAGTATTTT. The chain is built from TRBV6-1 and TRBJ2-3; 12 bases align to TRBD1. Germline V CDR1 and CDR2: MNHNS, SASEGT. The CDR3 is 15 residues long. Losses at the gene ends were 2 bases for V and 6 bases for J; bases not matched to a gene: 3.

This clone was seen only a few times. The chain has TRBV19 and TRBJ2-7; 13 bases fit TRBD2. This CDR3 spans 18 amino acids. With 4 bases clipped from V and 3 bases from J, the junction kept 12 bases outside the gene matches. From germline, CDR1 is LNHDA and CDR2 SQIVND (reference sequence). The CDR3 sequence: CASSTAGTGLAGVYEQYF. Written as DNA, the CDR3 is TGTGCCAGTAGTACCGCCGGGACAGGACTAGCGGGAGTCTACGAGCAGTACTTC.

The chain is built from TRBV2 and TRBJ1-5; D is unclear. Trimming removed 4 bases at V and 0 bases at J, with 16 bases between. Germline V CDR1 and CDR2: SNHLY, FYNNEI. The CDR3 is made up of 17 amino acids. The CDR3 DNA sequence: TGTGCCAGCAGTGGGCATCGAGGAACTTATAGCAATCAGCCCCAGCATTTT. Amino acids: CASSGHRGTYSNQPQHF.

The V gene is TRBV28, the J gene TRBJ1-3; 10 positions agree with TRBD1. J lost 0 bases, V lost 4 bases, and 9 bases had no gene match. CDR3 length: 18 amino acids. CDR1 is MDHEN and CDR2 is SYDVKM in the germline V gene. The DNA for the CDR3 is TGTGCCAGCAGTTCGATGACAGGGGGCACCCTCTCTGGAAACACCATATATTTT. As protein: CASSSMTGGTLSGNTIYF.

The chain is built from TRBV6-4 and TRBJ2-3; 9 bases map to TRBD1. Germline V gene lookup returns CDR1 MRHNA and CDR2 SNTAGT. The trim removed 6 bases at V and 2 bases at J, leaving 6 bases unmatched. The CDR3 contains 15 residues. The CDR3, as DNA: TGTGCCAGCAGGAAAGGGACAGGGCCCACAGATACGCAGTATTTT. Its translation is CASRKGTGPTDTQYF.

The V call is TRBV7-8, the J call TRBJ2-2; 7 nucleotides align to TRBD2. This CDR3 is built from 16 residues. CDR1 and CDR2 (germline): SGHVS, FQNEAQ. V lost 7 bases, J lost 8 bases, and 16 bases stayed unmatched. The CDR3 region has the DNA TGTGCCAGCACCCCGGTGAGGGTGCGGGGGATTGGGGAGCTGTTTTTT. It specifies CASTPVRVRGIGELFF.

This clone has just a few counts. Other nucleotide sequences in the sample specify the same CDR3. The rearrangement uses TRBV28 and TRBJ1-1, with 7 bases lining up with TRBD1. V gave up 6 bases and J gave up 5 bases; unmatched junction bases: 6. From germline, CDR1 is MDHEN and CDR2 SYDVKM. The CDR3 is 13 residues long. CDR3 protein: CASSRDRVTEAFF. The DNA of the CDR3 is TGTGCCAGCAGCCGGGACAGAGTTACTGAAGCTTTCTTT.

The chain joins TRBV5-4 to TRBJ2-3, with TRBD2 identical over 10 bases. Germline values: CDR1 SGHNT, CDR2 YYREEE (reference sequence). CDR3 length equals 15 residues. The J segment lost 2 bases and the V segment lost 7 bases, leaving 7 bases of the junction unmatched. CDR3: CASGRTSGNTDTQYF. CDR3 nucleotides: TGTGCCAGCGGCAGGACTAGCGGAAACACAGATACGCAGTATTTT.

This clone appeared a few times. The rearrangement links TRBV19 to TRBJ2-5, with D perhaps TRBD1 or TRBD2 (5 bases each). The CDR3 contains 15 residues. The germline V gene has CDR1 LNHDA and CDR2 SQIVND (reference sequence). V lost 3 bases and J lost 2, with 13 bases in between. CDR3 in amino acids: CASSMGTGRQETQYF. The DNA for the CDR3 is TGTGCCAGTAGTATGGGTACGGGACGTCAAGAGACCCAGTACTTC.

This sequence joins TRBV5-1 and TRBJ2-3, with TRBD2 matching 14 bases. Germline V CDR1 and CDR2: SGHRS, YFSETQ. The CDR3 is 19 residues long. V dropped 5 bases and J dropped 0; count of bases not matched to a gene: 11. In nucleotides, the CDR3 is TGCGCCAGCAGTCGAGCCGGGACTAGCGGGAGTGGGAGCACAGATACGCAGTATTTT. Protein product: CASSRAGTSGSGSTDTQYF.

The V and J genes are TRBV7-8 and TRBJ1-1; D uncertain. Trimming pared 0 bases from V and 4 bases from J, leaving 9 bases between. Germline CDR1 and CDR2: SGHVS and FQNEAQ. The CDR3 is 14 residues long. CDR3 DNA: TGTGCCAGCAGCTTAGCGTCTCAGGTCACTGAAGCTTTCTTT. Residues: CASSLASQVTEAFF. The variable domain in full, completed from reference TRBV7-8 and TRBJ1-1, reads GAGVSQSPRYKVAKRGQDVALRCDPISGHVSLFWYQQALGQGPEFLTYFQNEAQLDKSGLPSDRFFAERPEGSVSTLKIQRTQQEDSAVYLCASSLASQVTEAFFGQGTRLTVV.

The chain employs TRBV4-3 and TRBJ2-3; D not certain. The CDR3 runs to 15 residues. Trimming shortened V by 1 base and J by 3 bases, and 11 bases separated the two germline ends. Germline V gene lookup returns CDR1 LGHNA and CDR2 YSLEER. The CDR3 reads CASSQAAYSTDTQYF. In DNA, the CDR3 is TGCGCCAGCAGCCAAGCAGCATATTCAACAGATACGCAGTATTTT.

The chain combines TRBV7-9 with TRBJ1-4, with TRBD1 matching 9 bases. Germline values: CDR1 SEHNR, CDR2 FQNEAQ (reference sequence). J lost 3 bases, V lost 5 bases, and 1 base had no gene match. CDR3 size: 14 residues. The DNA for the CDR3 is TGTGCCAGCAGCAGACAGGGGGCTAATGAAAAACTGTTTTTT. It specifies CASSRQGANEKLFF.

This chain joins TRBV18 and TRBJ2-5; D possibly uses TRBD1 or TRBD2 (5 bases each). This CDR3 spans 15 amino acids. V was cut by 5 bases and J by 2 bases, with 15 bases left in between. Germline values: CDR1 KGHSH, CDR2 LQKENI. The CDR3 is CASSIRWGSQETQYF. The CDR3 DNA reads TGTGCCAGCTCAATTAGGTGGGGGAGTCAAGAGACCCAGTACTTC.

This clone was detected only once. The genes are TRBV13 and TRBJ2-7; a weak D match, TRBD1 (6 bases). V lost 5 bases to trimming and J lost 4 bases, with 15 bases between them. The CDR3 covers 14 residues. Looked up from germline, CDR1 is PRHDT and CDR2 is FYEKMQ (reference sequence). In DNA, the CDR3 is TGTGCCAGCAGCCGACGGGACATCCCTTACGAGCAGTACTTC. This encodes CASSRRDIPYEQYF.

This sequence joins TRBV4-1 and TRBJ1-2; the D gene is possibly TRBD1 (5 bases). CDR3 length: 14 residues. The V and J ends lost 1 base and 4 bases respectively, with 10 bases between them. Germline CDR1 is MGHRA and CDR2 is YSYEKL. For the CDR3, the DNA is TGCGCCAGCAGCCAAGCCTCAGGGTTCTATGGCTACACCTTC. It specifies CASSQASGFYGYTF.

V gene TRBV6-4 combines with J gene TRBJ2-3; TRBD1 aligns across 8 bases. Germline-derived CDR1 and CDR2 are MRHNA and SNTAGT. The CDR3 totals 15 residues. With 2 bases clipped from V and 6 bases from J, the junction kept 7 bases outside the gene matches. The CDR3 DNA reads TGTGCCAGCAGTGACGGGGCAGGGGGCATGGATACGCAGTATTTT. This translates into CASSDGAGGMDTQYF.

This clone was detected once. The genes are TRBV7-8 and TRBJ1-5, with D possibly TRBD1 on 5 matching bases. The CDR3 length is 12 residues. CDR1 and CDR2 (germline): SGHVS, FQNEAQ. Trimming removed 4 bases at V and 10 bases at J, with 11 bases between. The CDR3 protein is CASSYAGSPQHF. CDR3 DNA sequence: TGTGCCAGCAGCTACGCAGGGTCTCCCCAGCATTTT.

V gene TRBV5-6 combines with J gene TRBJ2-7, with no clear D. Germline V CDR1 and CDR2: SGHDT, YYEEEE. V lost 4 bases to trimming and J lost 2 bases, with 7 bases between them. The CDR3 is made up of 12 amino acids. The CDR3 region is CASSVDTYEQYF. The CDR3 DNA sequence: TGTGCCAGCAGCGTCGACACCTACGAGCAGTACTTC.

In DNA, the CDR3 is TGTGCCAGCAGCTCACAGGGAACCTATAATTCACCCCTCCACTTT. Residues: CASSSQGTYNSPLHF. The rearrangement joins TRBV6-5 to TRBJ1-6; tentative D call: TRBD1 (6 bases). Looked up from germline, CDR1 is MNHEY and CDR2 is SVGAGI. V was pared by 6 bases and J by 2 bases, with 11 bases between. CDR3 size: 15 residues.

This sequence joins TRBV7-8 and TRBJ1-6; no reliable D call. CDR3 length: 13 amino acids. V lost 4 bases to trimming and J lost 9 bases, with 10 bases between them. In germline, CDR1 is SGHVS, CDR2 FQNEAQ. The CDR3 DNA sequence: TGTGCCAGCAGCTCCAATCCCTCTTCACCCCTCCACTTT. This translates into CASSSNPSSPLHF. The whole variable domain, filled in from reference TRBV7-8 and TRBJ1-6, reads GAGVSQSPRYKVAKRGQDVALRCDPISGHVSLFWYQQALGQGPEFLTYFQNEAQLDKSGLPSDRFFAERPEGSVSTLKIQRTQQEDSAVYLCASSSNPSSPLHFGNGTRLTVT.

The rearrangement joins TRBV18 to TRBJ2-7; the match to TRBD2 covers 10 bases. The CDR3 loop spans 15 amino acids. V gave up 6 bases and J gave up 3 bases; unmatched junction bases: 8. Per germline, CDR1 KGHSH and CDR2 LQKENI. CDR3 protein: CASSPGLASSYEQYF. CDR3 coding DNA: TGTGCCAGCTCCCCGGGACTAGCGTCGAGCTACGAGCAGTACTTC.